These 20 T cell receptor beta chains originate from one sample sequenced in a study of tumor-infiltrating lymphocytes in primary liver carcinoma. Germline DNA was also extracted, and blood RNA derived from unsorted whole blood. The input was approximately 500 ng total RNA; TCR beta cDNA was made from it with a constant-region primer. Libraries covering TCR beta were generated through three nested multiplex PCR rounds (using a slightly modified ARM-PCR). PCR rounds one and two used TRBV1-TRBV30 forward primers with a C-beta reverse primer for approximately 10 cycles each. TCRdb reprocessed the multiplex PCR reads via MiXCR and lists one record per CDR3 protein. The data hold about 180,000 distinct CDR3 sequences, with about 60% observed a single time. Sequenced sample: peripheral blood. These receptors were taken from a man aged 35 to 55 with primary liver carcinoma and hepatitis B virus infection.

This clonotype came up many times. Its ends do not fully match the called genes, so a read error is possible. This chain connects TRBV11-2 to TRBJ2-7, with TRBD1 identical over 9 bases. There are 15 residues in the CDR3. Germline V gene lookup returns CDR1 SGHAT and CDR2 FQNNGV. CDR3 sequence: CASSPLDRGGYKQYF. For the CDR3, the DNA is TGTGCCAGCAGCCCCTTGGACAGGGGTGGCTACAAGCAGTACTTC.

The chain carries TRBV4-1 and TRBJ1-5; 8 positions agree with TRBD1. The ends lost 0 bases at V and 3 bases at J; junction bases unmatched: 10. CDR1 and CDR2 (germline): MGHRA, YSYEKL. The CDR3 is 18 amino acids. DNA for the CDR3: TGCGCCAGCAGCCAAGAAGTATTTGGGACAGGCAACAATCAGCCCCAGCATTTT. It is translated as CASSQEVFGTGNNQPQHF.

This chain's CDR3 is CASSPQQANNQPQHF. CDR3 in DNA: TGTGCCAGCAGTCCACAACAGGCGAACAATCAGCCCCAGCATTTT. The chain links TRBV6-5 to TRBJ1-5, with D perhaps matching TRBD1 (5 bases). This CDR3 comprises 15 residues. Trimming left V 5 bases short and J 3 bases short, with 14 bases between. The germline V gene encodes CDR1 MNHEY and CDR2 SVGAGI.

This sequence joins TRBV5-4 and TRBJ2-5, with D possibly matching TRBD2 (6 bases). The CDR3 totals 14 residues. In germline, CDR1 is SGHNT, CDR2 YYREEE (reference sequence). Trimming left V 3 bases short and J 5 bases short, with 14 bases between. Here the CDR3 reads CASSSLAKEETQYF. The CDR3 coding sequence is TGTGCCAGCAGCTCGCTAGCGAAGGAGGAGACCCAGTACTTC. The whole variable domain, filled in from reference TRBV5-4 and TRBJ2-5, reads ETGVTQSPTHLIKTRGQQVTLRCSSQSGHNTVSWYQQALGQGPQFIFQYYREEENGRGNFPPRFSGLQFPNYSSELNVNALELDDSALYLCASSSLAKEETQYFGPGTRLLVL.

The rearrangement uses TRBV30 and TRBJ2-7; D is possibly TRBD2 (6 bases). Trimming took 5 bases from V and 4 from J, leaving 6 bases between them. The CDR3 covers 10 residues. Germline V gives CDR1 GTSNPN, CDR2 SVGIG (reference sequence). DNA for the CDR3: TGTGCCTGGGGGGGGTACGAGCAGTACTTC. Protein sequence: CAWGGYEQYF.

This sequence joins TRBV13 and TRBJ2-3; no clear D. The CDR3 totals 14 residues. With 5 bases removed from V and 0 bases from J, the gap between germline ends came to 9 bases. CDR1 is PRHDT and CDR2 is FYEKMQ in the germline V gene (reference sequence). The DNA for the CDR3 is TGTGCCAGCAGCGCGCCGAAGAGCACAGATACGCAGTATTTT. Encoded protein: CASSAPKSTDTQYF.

Here the CDR3 reads CASSAGTQTGEQYF. CDR3 DNA sequence: TGTGCCAGCAGTGCCGGGACGCAAACTGGAGAGCAGTACTTC. The chain employs TRBV6-1 and TRBJ2-7; either TRBD1 or TRBD2 may fit D (5 bases each). Germline V gene data show CDR1 as MNHNS and CDR2 as SASEGT. Trimming shortened V by 4 bases and J by 7 bases, and 17 bases separated the two germline ends. The CDR3 extends over 14 amino acids.

This clonotype was observed a few times. The germline gene is not matched at one end of the junction; a read error may be the cause. CDR3 in amino acids: CASLPGQAYNEHFF. For the CDR3, the DNA is TGTGCCAGCTTGCCGGGACAGGCCTACAATGAGCATTTCTTC. The V call is TRBV11-2, the J call TRBJ2-1; 8 bases are a match to TRBD1. The CDR3 consists of 14 residues. The germline gives CDR1 SGHAT, CDR2 FQNNGV.

The V gene is TRBV11-2, the J gene TRBJ2-1; no firm D call. V gave up 1 base and J gave up 8 bases, with 9 bases separating them. CDR1 SGHAT and CDR2 FQNNGV come from the germline V gene. This CDR3 spans 13 amino acids. DNA for the CDR3: TGTGCCAGCAGCTTAGTCAGATACGATGAGCAGTTCTTC. Translated, it gives CASSLVRYDEQFF. Based on the CDR3 plus reference TRBV11-2 and TRBJ2-1, the full variable domain is EAGVAQSPRYKIIEKRQSVAFWCNPISGHATLYWYQQILGQGPKLLIQFQNNGVVDDSQLPKDRFSAERLKGVDSTLKIQPAKLEDSAVYLCASSLVRYDEQFFGPGTRLTVL.

A note on this clonotype: The junction and the germline gene differ at one end; a read error may be behind it. The CDR3 region has the DNA TGTGCCAGCAGCCTGGGGGCGGGACTAGCAGAATACAATGAGCAGTTCTTC. Translating it yields CASSLGAGLAEYNEQFF. The chain couples TRBV5-1 to TRBJ2-1, with 9 bases identical to TRBD2. CDR1 SGHRS and CDR2 YFSETQ come from the germline V gene. There are 17 residues in the CDR3.

V usage is TRBV6-1 and J usage is TRBJ2-2; D may be TRBD1 (6 bases). Trimming stripped 5 bases from V and 1 base from J, with 11 bases between. Germline assignment: CDR1 MNHNS and CDR2 SASEGT. The CDR3 is 15 residues long. CDR3 amino acids: CASSKLGQNTGELFF. Here the CDR3 DNA reads TGTGCCAGCAGTAAACTGGGACAGAACACCGGGGAGCTGTTTTTT.

Written as DNA, the CDR3 is TGTGTCAGTAGTTTTGCGGGAGCCCAAGAGACCCAGTACTTC. Protein product: CVSSFAGAQETQYF. The V and J genes are TRBV12-3 or TRBV12-4 and TRBJ2-5; 7 positions match TRBD2. This CDR3 is built from 14 residues.

V is TRBV6-2 or TRBV6-3 and J is TRBJ2-3, with 8 bases aligning to TRBD1. V trimming: 6 bases; J trimming: 2 bases; junction bases outside the gene matches: 7. The germline CDR1 and CDR2 sequences are MNHEY and SVGEGT. CDR3 length: 15 amino acids. CDR3 region: CASRSGTGNTDTQYF. CDR3 nucleotide sequence: TGTGCCAGCAGATCCGGGACAGGTAACACAGATACGCAGTATTTT.

There are a few counts of this clonotype. The chain links TRBV4-1 to TRBJ2-7; D gene uncertain. This CDR3 spans 13 amino acids. Trimming removed 1 base from V and 3 bases from J, with 7 bases in between. CDR1 is MGHRA and CDR2 is YSYEKL in the germline V gene. The CDR3 is CASSQGSFYEQYF. CDR3 in DNA: TGCGCCAGCAGCCAAGGGTCTTTCTACGAGCAGTACTTC.

This clonotype was seen a few times. This chain uses TRBV6-2 or TRBV6-3 with TRBJ1-2; possible D gene TRBD1, 6 bases. The CDR3 is made up of 18 amino acids. Germline V lookup: CDR1 MNHEY, CDR2 SVGEGT. V lost 5 bases, J lost 0 bases, and 22 bases lay in between. CDR3 loop: CASSPRKPWTEANYGYTF. CDR3 bases: TGTGCCAGCAGTCCCAGGAAGCCGTGGACAGAAGCTAACTATGGCTACACCTTC.

Concerning this clonotype: One junction end disagrees with the germline gene, perhaps due to a read error. V gene TRBV4-2 combines with J gene TRBJ2-5; TRBD2 matches at 11 bases. The CDR3 runs 18 residues. Germline V gene lookup returns CDR1 LGHNA and CDR2 YNFKEQ. DNA for the CDR3: TGTGCCAGTAGCCTTACCGGGACTAGCGGCCCGACTGTCGAGACCCAGTACTTC. It is translated as CASSLTGTSGPTVETQYF.

About this clonotype: Germline and junction disagree at one end, which may indicate a read error. This rearrangement joins TRBV6-5 to TRBJ1-1; TRBD1 aligns across 7 bases. Germline lookup yields CDR1 MNHEY and CDR2 SVGAGI. The length of the CDR3 is 15 residues. The CDR3 loop is CASSYALTGNTEAFF. As DNA, the CDR3 is TGTGCCAGCAGTTACGCCCTGACAGGGAACACTGAAGCCTTCTTT.

This clonotype was counted many times. In nucleotides, the CDR3 is TGTGCCAGCAGCATCCTACTTAGCGGGAGGAGGCTCAATGAGCAGTTCTTC. It yields the protein CASSILLSGRRLNEQFF. J is TRBJ2-1 and V is TRBV11-2; 10 nucleotides agree with TRBD2. The V segment lost 5 bases and the J segment 6 bases; nucleotides outside the gene matches: 13. The CDR3 has 17 amino acids. CDR1 and CDR2 from the germline V gene are SGHAT and FQNNGV.

This clonotype was detected many times. The CDR3 reads CSVEGTQETQYF. Written as DNA, the CDR3 is TGCAGCGTTGAGGGAACGCAAGAGACCCAGTACTTC. This chain joins TRBV29-1 and TRBJ2-5; no reliable D call. The CDR3 sequence is 12 residues long. Germline V CDR1 and CDR2: SQVTM, ANQGSEA. V lost 3 bases, J lost 2 bases, and 7 bases lay in between.

The rearrangement links TRBV6-5 to TRBJ2-1; 14 bases match TRBD2. Germline loops: CDR1 MNHEY, CDR2 SVGAGI. With 11 bases clipped from V and 9 bases from J, the junction kept 12 bases outside the gene matches. CDR3 size: 15 residues. The CDR3 sequence: CACRTTSGRVGEQFF. Here the CDR3 DNA reads TGTGCCTGCCGGACGACTAGCGGGAGGGTCGGTGAGCAGTTCTTC.